A selection of T cell receptor beta chains follows, all from one sample in a study of blood T cell repertoires in COVID-19. Profiling relied on immunoSEQ multiplex PCR, and the TCRdb table lists in-frame clones only, not all of them. The profile shows more than 150,000 clones, roughly 88% of them singletons. Sequenced material: peripheral blood. The receptors here all came from a woman over 75 with acute or convalescent COVID-19. Both conserved end residues are part of each CDR3. D genes are given only for firm matches. A row's size may be missing; if present it is once, few, many or a size class.

TRBJ1-4 | TRBV10-1 | - | - | CASSESRTENEKLFF | TGCGCCAGCAGTGAGTCGAGGACAGAGAATGAAAAACTGTTTTTT
TRBJ1-2 | TRBV4-3 | few | TRBD1 | CASSLGQGIGGYTF | TGCGCCAGCAGCCTCGGACAGGGGATTGGTGGCTACACCTTC
TRBJ1-5 | TRBV7-2 | once | TRBD1 | CASTRDRVNQPQHF | TGTGCCAGCACCCGGGACAGGGTCAATCAGCCCCAGCATTTT
TRBJ1-1 | TRBV7-9 | - | - | CASSLLGGKPEAFF | TGTGCCAGCAGCTTATTGGGGGGTAAACCTGAAGCTTTCTTT
TRBJ2-1 | TRBV12-3/TRBV12-4 | - | - | CASTRSYNEQFF | TGTGCCAGCACCCGGTCCTACAATGAGCAGTTCTTC
TRBJ1-2 | TRBV19 | - | - | CASSIAGRGNYGYTF | TGTGCCAGTAGTATAGCGGGCAGGGGAAACTATGGCTACACCTTC
TRBJ2-2 | TRBV18 | once | - | CASSPPAVTGELFF | TGTGCCAGCTCACCACCCGCGGTTACCGGGGAGCTGTTTTTT
TRBJ2-3 | TRBV9 | - | - | CASSVGAGSTDTQYF | TGTGCCAGCAGCGTGGGGGCAGGTAGCACAGATACGCAGTATTTT
TRBJ1-2 | TRBV3-1/TRBV3-2 | - | - | CASSRERIYGYTF | TGTGCCAGCAGCCGGGAGAGGATCTATGGCTACACCTTC
TRBJ1-4 | TRBV7-2 | - | TRBD1 | CASSLGGWGEKLFF | TGTGCCAGCAGCCTAGGGGGCTGGGGCGAAAAACTGTTTTTT
TRBJ2-1 | TRBV7-2 | - | TRBD1 | CASSQDPTGGYEQFF | TGTGCCAGCAGCCAGGACCCTACAGGGGGCTATGAGCAGTTCTTC
TRBJ2-1 | TRBV5-5 | - | - | CASGAGNYNEQFF | TGTGCCAGCGGGGCAGGGAACTACAATGAGCAGTTCTTC
TRBJ2-5 | TRBV19 | once | TRBD1 | CASSPRGRFQETQYF | TGTGCCAGCTCACCCAGGGGGCGGTTCCAAGAGACCCAGTACTTC
TRBJ1-2 | TRBV5-4 | - | TRBD1 | CASSPLTGGNYGYTF | TGTGCCAGCAGCCCCCTGACAGGGGGTAACTATGGCTACACCTTC
TRBJ1-5 | TRBV5-6 | - | TRBD1 | CASSSDRGQPQHF | TGTGCCAGCAGCTCAGACAGGGGACAGCCCCAGCATTTT
TRBJ2-7 | TRBV18 | - | TRBD1 | CASSRKGGTGTHEQYF | TGTGCCAGCTCACGGAAGGGCGGGACAGGGACTCACGAGCAGTACTTC
TRBJ1-1 | TRBV5-1 | - | - | CASSEDTEAFF | TGCGCCAGCAGCGAGGACACTGAAGCTTTCTTT
TRBJ2-6 | TRBV10-3 | - | TRBD1 | CAIRDRGGSGANVLTF | TGTGCCATCAGGGACAGGGGCGGCTCTGGGGCCAACGTCCTGACTTTC
TRBJ1-1 | TRBV5-1 | - | TRBD1 | CASSPDRGEEAFF | TGCGCCAGCAGCCCCGACAGGGGTGAGGAAGCTTTCTTT
TRBJ1-1 | TRBV27 | few | - | CASLGVGGRTEAFF | TGTGCCAGCTTGGGAGTGGGAGGGAGGACTGAAGCTTTCTTT
TRBJ1-1 | TRBV18 | - | - | CASSPNSGVVNTEAFF | TGTGCCAGCTCACCGAATTCGGGGGTCGTGAACACTGAAGCTTTCTTT
TRBJ2-1 | TRBV10-2 | once | - | CASSGNRYNEQFF | TGCGCCAGCAGTGGTAACAGGTACAATGAGCAGTTCTTC
TRBJ1-4 | TRBV6-5 | - | TRBD1 | CASAKQGVTNEKLFF | TGTGCCAGCGCAAAGCAGGGGGTAACTAATGAAAAACTGTTTTTT
TRBJ2-3 | TRBV9 | - | TRBD2 | CASSVEVGGPSTDTQYF | TGTGCCAGCAGCGTAGAGGTGGGAGGGCCTAGCACAGATACGCAGTATTTT
TRBJ1-1 | TRBV4-1 | - | - | CASSQGPGVGTEAFF | TGCGCCAGCAGCCAAGGCCCAGGGGTAGGCACTGAAGCTTTCTTT
TRBJ1-5 | TRBV5-1 | - | TRBD1 | CASSLTGGLNQPQHF | TGCGCCAGCAGCTTGACAGGGGGCCTTAATCAGCCCCAGCATTTT
TRBJ2-7 | TRBV11-3 | - | - | CASSLVVPEDEQYF | TGTGCCAGCAGCTTAGTTGTCCCGGAGGACGAGCAGTACTTC
TRBJ1-2 | TRBV4-3 | few | - | CASSPQGPGGYTF | TGCGCCAGCAGCCCACAGGGTCCAGGTGGCTACACCTTC
TRBJ1-2 | TRBV20-1 | - | - | CSALVRHGYTF | TGCAGTGCTCTGGTGCGGCATGGCTACACCTTC
TRBJ1-2 | TRBV7-9 | - | - | CASSLTGLNYGYTF | TGTGCCAGCAGCCTCACAGGCCTAAACTATGGCTACACCTTC
TRBJ2-3 | TRBV5-1 | - | TRBD2 | CASSSISGSVDTQYF | TGCGCCAGCAGCTCAATTAGCGGGAGCGTAGATACGCAGTATTTT
TRBJ2-2 | TRBV7-9 | - | TRBD2 | CASSLGLRTSITGELFF | TGTGCCAGCAGCTTAGGGCTAAGGACTAGTATCACCGGGGAGCTGTTTTTT
TRBJ1-2 | TRBV11-2 | - | - | CASSLQGYGYTF | TGTGCCAGCAGCTTACAGGGCTATGGCTACACCTTC
TRBJ1-2 | TRBV15 | - | - | CATSRDLVARPYGYTF | TGTGCCACCAGCAGAGATCTCGTCGCCAGGCCCTATGGCTACACCTTC
TRBJ1-3 | TRBV9 | - | - | CASSFSGDPSGNTIYF | TGTGCCAGCAGCTTCTCAGGCGACCCCTCTGGAAACACCATATATTTT
TRBJ1-5 | TRBV9 | - | TRBD1 | CASSGQGVYSNQPQHF | TGTGCCAGCAGCGGACAGGGGGTTTATAGCAATCAGCCCCAGCATTTT
TRBJ1-1 | TRBV7-9 | few | - | CASSLAYGSSEAFF | TGTGCCAGCAGCTTAGCGTACGGGAGTTCTGAAGCTTTCTTT
TRBJ1-5 | TRBV12-3/TRBV12-4 | many | - | CASSRGSSVPQHF | TGTGCCAGCAGTCGGGGATCATCAGTTCCCCAGCATTTT
TRBJ1-2 | TRBV6-2/TRBV6-3 | - | - | CASSYTGNYGYTF | TGTGCCAGCAGTTACACAGGGAACTATGGCTACACCTTC
TRBJ1-2 | TRBV21-1 | few | - | CASSKNGTLGYTF | TGTGCCAGCAGCAAGAACGGGACATTGGGCTACACCTTC
TRBJ1-6 | TRBV5-1 | - | - | CASSLETAYNSPLHF | TGCGCCAGCAGCTTGGAGACTGCCTATAATTCACCCCTCCACTTT
TRBJ2-3 | TRBV5-1 | - | TRBD2 | CASSPAGLATQYF | TGCGCCAGCAGCCCCGCGGGACTAGCGACGCAGTATTTT
TRBJ2-3 | TRBV7-9 | - | - | CASSGTGSTDTQYF | TGTGCCAGCAGCGGCACCGGGAGCACAGATACGCAGTATTTT
TRBJ1-6 | TRBV6-5 | few | TRBD1 | CASSYSETGHSPLHF | TGTGCCAGCAGTTACTCGGAGACAGGGCATTCACCCCTCCACTTT
TRBJ2-1 | TRBV19 | - | TRBD2 | CASSGWGGSSYNEQFF | TGTGCCAGTAGTGGTTGGGGGGGGAGCTCCTACAATGAGCAGTTCTTC
TRBJ2-3 | TRBV4-1 | - | - | CASSQVSPPQRPTDTQYF | TGCGCCAGCAGCCAGGTTTCCCCTCCCCAGCGCCCCACAGATACGCAGTATTTT